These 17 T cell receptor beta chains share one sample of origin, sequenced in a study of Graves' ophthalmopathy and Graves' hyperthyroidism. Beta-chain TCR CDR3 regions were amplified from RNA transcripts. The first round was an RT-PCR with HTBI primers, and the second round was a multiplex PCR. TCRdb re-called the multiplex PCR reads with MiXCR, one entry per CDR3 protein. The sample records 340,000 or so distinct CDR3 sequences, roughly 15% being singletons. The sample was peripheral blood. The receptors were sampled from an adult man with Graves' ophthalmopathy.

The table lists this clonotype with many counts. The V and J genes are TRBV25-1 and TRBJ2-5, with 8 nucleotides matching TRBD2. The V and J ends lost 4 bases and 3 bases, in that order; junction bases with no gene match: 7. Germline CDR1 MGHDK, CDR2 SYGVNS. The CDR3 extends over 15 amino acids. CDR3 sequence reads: CASSVSSGYKETQYF. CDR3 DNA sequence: TGTGCCAGCAGTGTCTCTAGCGGGTACAAAGAGACCCAGTACTTC.

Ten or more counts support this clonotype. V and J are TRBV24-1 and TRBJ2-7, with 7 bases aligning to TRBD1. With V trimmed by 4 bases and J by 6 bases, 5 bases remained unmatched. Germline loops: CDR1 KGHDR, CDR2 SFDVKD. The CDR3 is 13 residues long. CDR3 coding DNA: TGTGCCACCAGTGAACGGGACAGCTCCGAGCAGTACTTC. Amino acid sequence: CATSERDSSEQYF.

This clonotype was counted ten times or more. CDR3 sequence reads: CASSYHQGVEFRYNSPLHF. CDR3 in DNA: TGTGCCAGCAGTTACCACCAAGGGGTAGAGTTTCGCTATAATTCACCCCTCCACTTT. The chain employs TRBV4-2 and TRBJ1-6; a weak D match, TRBD1 (5 bases). Trimming stripped 6 bases from V and 3 bases from J, with 24 bases between. From germline, CDR1 is LGHNA and CDR2 YNFKEQ. The CDR3 sequence is 19 residues long.

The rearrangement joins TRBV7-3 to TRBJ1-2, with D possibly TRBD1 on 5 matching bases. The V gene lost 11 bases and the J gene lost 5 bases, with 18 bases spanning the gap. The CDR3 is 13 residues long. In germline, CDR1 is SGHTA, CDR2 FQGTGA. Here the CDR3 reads CAWSRGESYGYTF. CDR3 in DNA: TGTGCCTGGAGCCGAGGGGAGAGTTATGGCTACACCTTC.

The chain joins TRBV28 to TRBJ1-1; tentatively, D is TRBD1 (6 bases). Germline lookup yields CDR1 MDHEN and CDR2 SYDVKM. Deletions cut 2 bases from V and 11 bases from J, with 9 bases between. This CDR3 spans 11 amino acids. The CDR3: CASSLGQNAFF. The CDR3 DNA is TGTGCCAGCAGTTTAGGACAGAACGCTTTCTTT.

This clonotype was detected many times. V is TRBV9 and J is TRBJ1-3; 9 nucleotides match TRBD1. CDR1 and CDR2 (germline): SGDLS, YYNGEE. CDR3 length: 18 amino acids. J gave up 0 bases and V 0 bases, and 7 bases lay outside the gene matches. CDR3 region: CASSVGQGVPLSGNTIYF. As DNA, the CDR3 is TGTGCCAGCAGCGTAGGACAGGGGGTCCCTCTCTCTGGAAACACCATATATTTT.

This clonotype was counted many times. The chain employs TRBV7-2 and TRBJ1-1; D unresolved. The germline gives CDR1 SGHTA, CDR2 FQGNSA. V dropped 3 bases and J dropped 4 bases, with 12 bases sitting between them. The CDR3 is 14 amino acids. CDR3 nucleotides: TGTGCCAGCAGCTTTTCACGTACGAGCACTGAAGCTTTCTTT. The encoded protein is CASSFSRTSTEAFF.

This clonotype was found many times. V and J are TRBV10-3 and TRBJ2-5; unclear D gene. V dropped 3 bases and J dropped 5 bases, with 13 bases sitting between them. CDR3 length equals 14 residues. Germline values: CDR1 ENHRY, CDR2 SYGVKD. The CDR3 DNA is TGTGCCATCAGTGACGATGGTCACGGCGAGACCCAGTACTTC. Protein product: CAISDDGHGETQYF.

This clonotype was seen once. The CDR3 DNA reads TGTGCCAGCTCACGGGGACAAAGCTCCTACGAGCAGTACTTC. Translating gives CASSRGQSSYEQYF. The chain has TRBV18 and TRBJ2-7; a possible D gene is TRBD1 (6 bases). Per germline, CDR1 KGHSH and CDR2 LQKENI. V was shortened by 4 bases and J by 0 bases, with 10 bases between the two germline ends. This CDR3 has 14 amino acids. Full variable domain (remainder filled in from reference TRBV18 and TRBJ2-7): NAGVMQNPRHLVRRRGQEARLRCSPMKGHSHVYWYRQLPEEGLKFMVYLQKENIIDESGMPKERFSAEFPKEGPSILRIQQVVRGDSAAYFCASSRGQSSYEQYFGPGTRLTVT.

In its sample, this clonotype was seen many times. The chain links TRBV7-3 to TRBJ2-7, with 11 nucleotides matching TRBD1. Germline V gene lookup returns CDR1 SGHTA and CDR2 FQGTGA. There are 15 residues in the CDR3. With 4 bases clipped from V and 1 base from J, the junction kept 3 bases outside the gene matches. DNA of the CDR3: TGTGCCAGCAGCTGGACAGGGGGCGCGTCCTACGAGCAGTACTTC. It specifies CASSWTGGASYEQYF.

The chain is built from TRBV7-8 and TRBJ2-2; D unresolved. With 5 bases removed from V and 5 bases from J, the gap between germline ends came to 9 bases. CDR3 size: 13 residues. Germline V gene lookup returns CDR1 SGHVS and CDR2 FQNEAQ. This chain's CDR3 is CASSLTQTGELFF. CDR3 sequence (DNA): TGTGCCAGCAGCCTAACACAAACCGGGGAGCTGTTTTTT.

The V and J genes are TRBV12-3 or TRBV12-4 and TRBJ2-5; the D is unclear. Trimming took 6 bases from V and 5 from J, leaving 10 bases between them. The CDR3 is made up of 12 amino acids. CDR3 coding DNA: TGTGCCAGCAGCGAATTTGGGGAGACCCAGTACTTC. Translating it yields CASSEFGETQYF.

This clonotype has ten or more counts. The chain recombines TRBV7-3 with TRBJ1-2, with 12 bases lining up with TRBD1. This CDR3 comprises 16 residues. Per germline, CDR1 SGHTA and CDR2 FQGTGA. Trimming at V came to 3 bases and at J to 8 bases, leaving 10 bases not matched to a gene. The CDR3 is CASSLTGTGGFGGYTF. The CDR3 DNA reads TGTGCCAGCAGCTTGACCGGGACAGGGGGCTTCGGGGGCTACACCTTC.

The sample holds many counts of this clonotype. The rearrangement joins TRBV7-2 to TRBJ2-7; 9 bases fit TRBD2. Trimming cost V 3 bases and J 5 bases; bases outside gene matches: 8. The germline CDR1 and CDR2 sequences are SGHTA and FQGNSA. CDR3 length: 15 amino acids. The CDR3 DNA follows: TGTGCCAGCAGCTTGAGTAGCGGGGGTGTCGACGAGCAGTACTTC. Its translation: CASSLSSGGVDEQYF.

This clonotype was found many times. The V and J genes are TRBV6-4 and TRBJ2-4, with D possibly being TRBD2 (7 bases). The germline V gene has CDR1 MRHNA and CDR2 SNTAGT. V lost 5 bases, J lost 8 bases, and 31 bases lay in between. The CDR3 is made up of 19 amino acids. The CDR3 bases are TGTGCCAGCAGTACCCGAGTCCGGGGGGCCGATTCGGGGTTTGACATTCAGTACTTC. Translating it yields CASSTRVRGADSGFDIQYF.

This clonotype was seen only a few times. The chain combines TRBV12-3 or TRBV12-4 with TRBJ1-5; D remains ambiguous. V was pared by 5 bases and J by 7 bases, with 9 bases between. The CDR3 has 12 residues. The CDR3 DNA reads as TGTGCCAGCAGTCTGAGGGAACAGCCCCAGCATTTT. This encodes CASSLREQPQHF.

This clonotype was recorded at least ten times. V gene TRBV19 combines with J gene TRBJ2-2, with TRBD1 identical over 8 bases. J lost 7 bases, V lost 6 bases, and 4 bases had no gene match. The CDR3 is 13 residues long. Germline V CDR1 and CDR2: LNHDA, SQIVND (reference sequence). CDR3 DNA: TGTGCCAGTAGCCGACAGGGGATCGGGGAGCTGTTTTTT. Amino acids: CASSRQGIGELFF. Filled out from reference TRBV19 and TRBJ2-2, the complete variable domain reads DGGITQSPKYLFRKEGQNVTLSCEQNLNHDAMYWYRQDPGQGLRLIYYSQIVNDFQKGDIAEGYSVSREKKESFPLTVTSAQKNPTAFYLCASSRQGIGELFFGEGSRLTVL.